Listed below are T cell receptor beta chains from one sample, sequenced in a study of T-cell reconstitution after alpha-beta-depleted transplantation in children. Each CDR3 protein is one row after TCRdb ran MiXCR on the PCR reads. Here the sample spans 750,000 to 950,000 distinct CDR3 sequences, around 17% being singletons. Here the sequenced sample was PBMCs, mostly from graft donor cells, taken 360 days after TCRalphabeta/CD19-depleted stem cell transplant. The receptors shown here come from a male patient between 10 and 17 years old who had a stem cell transplant for acute lymphoblastic leukemia, so the T cells may come from the graft donor. Each CDR3 is given with its conserved first and last residue. D genes are given only for firm matches. Clone size is shown for a subset of rows, as once, few, many or a class of expanded clone.

j_call,clone_size,d_call,v_call,cdr3_nt,cdr3_aa
TRBJ2-2,.,TRBD2,TRBV20-1,TGCAGTGCTAGAAATCTAGCGGGAGGCCCGAACACCGGGGAGCTGTTTTTT,CSARNLAGGPNTGELFF
TRBJ2-7,.,.,TRBV6-1,TGTGCCAGCAGGCCCATGAGGGTATCCGAGCAGTACTTC,CASRPMRVSEQYF
TRBJ2-7,.,.,TRBV29-1,TGCAGCGTTGGCCAGGGAGGCTCCTACGAGCAGTACTTC,CSVGQGGSYEQYF
TRBJ2-7,.,.,TRBV7-9,TGTGCCAGCAGCGCCCGGGACGGAACCTACGAGCAGTACTTC,CASSARDGTYEQYF
TRBJ2-3,few,.,TRBV5-1,TGCGCCAGCAGCTTAGGGCATGGCACAGATACGCAGTATTTT,CASSLGHGTDTQYF
TRBJ1-6,many,.,TRBV27,TGTGCCAGCAGTTCCGCTATTATAACAGGGATCTATAATTCACCCCTCCACTTT,CASSSAIITGIYNSPLHF
TRBJ1-2,.,.,TRBV21-1,TGTGCCAGCAGCAAAGCCCGGTTCGACCGAGTATATGGCTACACCTTC,CASSKARFDRVYGYTF
TRBJ2-3,few,TRBD2,TRBV20-1,TGCAGTGCAACCGGGACTAGCGGGAGGAACACAGATACGCAGTATTTT,CSATGTSGRNTDTQYF
TRBJ1-1,.,TRBD1,TRBV7-9,TGTGCCAGCAGCACCCGGGACAGCGGCACTGAAGCTTTCTTT,CASSTRDSGTEAFF
TRBJ2-3,.,TRBD2,TRBV29-1,TGCAGCGTTGAAGACCCTAGCGGGTATAGCACAGATACGCAGTATTTT,CSVEDPSGYSTDTQYF
TRBJ1-2,few,.,TRBV5-1,TGCGCCAGCAGCTCGCTGGACAGATTTAACTATGGCTACACCTTC,CASSSLDRFNYGYTF
TRBJ1-1,few,.,TRBV20-1,TGCAGTGCTGCAAACACCGTTGTGAAAGCTTTCTTT,CSAANTVVKAFF
TRBJ2-1,many,.,TRBV7-9,TGTGCCAGCAGCTTACCCGCCCATGAGCAGTTCTTC,CASSLPAHEQFF
TRBJ2-3,few,TRBD2,TRBV4-2,TGTGCCAGCAGCCAAGATAGGACTAGCGGGGACCATAGCACAGATACGCAGTATTTT,CASSQDRTSGDHSTDTQYF
TRBJ2-7,many,.,TRBV2,TGTGCCAGCAGCTGGGACACGACCTACGAGCAGTACTTC,CASSWDTTYEQYF
TRBJ2-3,.,TRBD1,TRBV6-2/TRBV6-3,TGTGCCAGCACAGGGGGCCCCGGCACAGATACGCAGTATTTT,CASTGGPGTDTQYF
TRBJ2-4,.,TRBD1,TRBV7-9,TGTGCCAGCAGCTTACAGGGGGCTAGCTTGGGCATTCAGTACTTC,CASSLQGASLGIQYF
TRBJ2-5,.,TRBD2,TRBV5-6,TGTGCCAGCAGCCGACTCGGGACTAGAGGAGAGACCCAGTACTTC,CASSRLGTRGETQYF
TRBJ2-2,few,TRBD2,TRBV5-1,TGCGCCAGCAGCATATCGGGACTAGCGGGAGTAGTATCGAGACGCACCGGGGAGCTGTTTTTT,CASSISGLAGVVSRRTGELFF
TRBJ2-2,.,TRBD1,TRBV27,TGTGCCAGCAGCAAAAACAGGGGACAGCAAGGGAACACCGGGGAGCTGTTTTTT,CASSKNRGQQGNTGELFF
TRBJ2-3,few,.,TRBV15,TGTGCCACCAGCAGAGGAGGAGGATTCACAGATACGCAGTATTTT,CATSRGGGFTDTQYF
TRBJ2-7,many,.,TRBV5-1,TGCGCCAGCAGCTCGAGGGTTAGCGAGCAGTACTTC,CASSSRVSEQYF
TRBJ2-1,.,TRBD2,TRBV20-1,TGCAGTGCCGGGCTAGCGGGAGGGCGGGAGCAGTTCTTC,CSAGLAGGREQFF
TRBJ2-7,.,.,TRBV11-1,TGTGCCAGCAGCTTACTTCTCTCCTACGAGCAGTACTTC,CASSLLLSYEQYF
TRBJ2-3,.,TRBD2,TRBV5-1,TGCGCCAGCAGCTTGGAAATCGGCCGACGGACTAGCGGGAGGGTTCGGGATACGCAGTATTTT,CASSLEIGRRTSGRVRDTQYF
TRBJ2-1,few,.,TRBV12-5,TGTGCTAGTGGTTTGGACAGGGTTTACAATGAGCAGTTCTTC,CASGLDRVYNEQFF
TRBJ2-7,.,.,TRBV6-5,TGTGCCAGCAGTTCCTTAGGCGGGCGGAGCTCCTACGAGCAGTACTTC,CASSSLGGRSSYEQYF
TRBJ2-7,.,.,TRBV4-2,TGTGCCAGCAGCCAAGATAAAGGGGCTAGCTGGGACTCCTACGAGCAGTACTTC,CASSQDKGASWDSYEQYF
TRBJ2-5,once,TRBD2,TRBV7-9,TGTGCCAGCAGCTGGACTAGCGGGAGCGAGAAGACCCAGTACTTC,CASSWTSGSEKTQYF
TRBJ2-2,many,.,TRBV6-5,TGTGCCAGCAGTTACCCAGGAAAAGGCGGGAACACCGGGGAGCTGTTTTTT,CASSYPGKGGNTGELFF
TRBJ2-7,many,TRBD2,TRBV4-2,TGTGCCAGCAGCCCTCCGGGACTAGCGGCCTACGAGCAGTACTTC,CASSPPGLAAYEQYF
TRBJ2-1,.,TRBD2,TRBV7-9,TGTGCCAGCAGCGCTAGCGGGAGTTCCATTGGTGAGCAGTTCTTC,CASSASGSSIGEQFF
TRBJ2-7,.,.,TRBV6-5,TGTGCCAGCATTCTGTACCCCAGCGGAACGACCTACGAGCAGTACTTC,CASILYPSGTTYEQYF
TRBJ2-7,few,.,TRBV27,TGTGCCAGCAGTCCCTTCCGAGGGAGGATATCCTACGAGCAGTACTTC,CASSPFRGRISYEQYF
TRBJ1-5,few,TRBD1,TRBV2,TGTGCCAGCAGTGAAGCTGGGACAGGGGTTCAGCCCCAGCATTTT,CASSEAGTGVQPQHF
TRBJ1-1,many,TRBD1,TRBV29-1,TGCAGCGTTGTTAGGACAGGGTATTATGCTTTCTTT,CSVVRTGYYAFF
TRBJ1-1,.,.,TRBV25-1,TGTGCCAGCACTAGGGGGGGGCAATCGTCGCCTGAAGCTTTCTTT,CASTRGGQSSPEAFF
TRBJ2-2,.,.,TRBV30,TGTGCCTGGGGGCGGGGTCCGAACACCGGGGAGCTGTTTTTT,CAWGRGPNTGELFF
TRBJ2-2,.,.,TRBV2,TGTGCCAGCAGTGACCCCAGGGATAACACCGGGGAGCTGTTTTTT,CASSDPRDNTGELFF
TRBJ2-2,.,TRBD1,TRBV29-1,TGCAGCGTTGAGACAGGGTATCGCAGCGGGGAGCTGTTTTTT,CSVETGYRSGELFF
TRBJ2-5,.,TRBD2,TRBV4-2,TGTGCCAGCAGCCGATTAGGACTAGCCCCAAAAGGAGAGACCCAGTACTTC,CASSRLGLAPKGETQYF
TRBJ2-1,few,TRBD1,TRBV12-3/TRBV12-4,TGTGCCAGCACCCCTCGACAGGGCTACAATGAGCAGTTCTTC,CASTPRQGYNEQFF
TRBJ2-1,.,.,TRBV27,TGTGCCAGCAGTTTAACTGGGACTGCCAACAATGAGCAGTTCTTC,CASSLTGTANNEQFF
TRBJ2-1,.,.,TRBV12-3/TRBV12-4,TGTGCCAGCAGACCTACTAGGTCTATCCACAATGAGCAGTTCTTC,CASRPTRSIHNEQFF
TRBJ1-1,many,.,TRBV12-3/TRBV12-4,TGTGCCAGCAGTTTCCGCGGCGGGGGACTTGAAGCTTTCTTT,CASSFRGGGLEAFF
TRBJ2-3,.,.,TRBV5-4,TGTGCCAGCAGCCCATTTTCCGGTGGCTCAGATACGCAGTATTTT,CASSPFSGGSDTQYF
TRBJ2-3,many,.,TRBV20-1,TGCAGTGCTAGACCTATTACCTCCACAGATACGCAGTATTTT,CSARPITSTDTQYF
TRBJ2-1,.,.,TRBV15,TGTGCCACCAGCAGAGATCGGGGCGAGCAGTTCTTC,CATSRDRGEQFF
TRBJ1-1,many,TRBD1,TRBV28,TGTGCCAGCAGGGTGACAGGGGGGAACACTGAAGCTTTCTTT,CASRVTGGNTEAFF
TRBJ2-7,few,.,TRBV5-5,TGTGCCAGCAGCTTGGTACGTAGTCTAAGGGAGCAGTACTTC,CASSLVRSLREQYF
TRBJ2-3,.,TRBD1,TRBV7-3,TGTGCCAGCAGCGGTGGACAGGGAGGCACAGATACGCAGTATTTT,CASSGGQGGTDTQYF
TRBJ2-1,.,TRBD2,TRBV4-1,TGCGCCAGCACCCGAGGGTTACGGGGGGAGGGCTACAATGAGCAGTTCTTC,CASTRGLRGEGYNEQFF
TRBJ2-1,.,TRBD2,TRBV6-5,TGTGCCAGCAGTTACTCGGGACTAATCTACAATGAGCAGTTCTTC,CASSYSGLIYNEQFF
TRBJ2-4,.,TRBD1,TRBV4-1,TGCGCCAGCAGCCCGGACAGGGGCACAGCCAAAAACATTCAGTACTTC,CASSPDRGTAKNIQYF
TRBJ2-3,few,TRBD1,TRBV27,TGTGCCAGCAGCCTCGACAGGGCGGTTGGAGATACGCAGTATTTT,CASSLDRAVGDTQYF
TRBJ2-7,few,.,TRBV5-8,TGTGCCAGCAGCTTTCCGTCGGGTACATACGAGCAGTACTTC,CASSFPSGTYEQYF